These 14 T cell receptor beta chains were sequenced from one sample in a study of shared T cell receptors in the human thymus. Method: immunoSEQ multiplex PCR; TCRdb's copy keeps in-frame clones and lacks some. The table has more than 550,000 clones, about 87% seen once. This same sample was also taken into another study, of human thymus T cells.

The sequenced sample consisted of thymocytes. All receptors derive from a boy younger than two with a congenital heart defect.

V gene TRBV5-1 combines with J gene TRBJ2-7; TRBD1 matches 8 bases. Trimming took 4 bases from V and 4 from J; bases not matched to a gene: 7. CDR1 is SGHRS and CDR2 is YFSETQ in the germline V gene. The CDR3 consists of 14 residues. In nucleotides, the CDR3 is TGCGCCAGCAGCGCAAAGGACAGGGCGTACGAGCAGTACTTC. Protein product: CASSAKDRAYEQYF.

The chain links TRBV4-1 to TRBJ1-1; no clear D gene. V was shortened by 2 bases and J by 1 base, with 11 bases between the two germline ends. The CDR3 has 15 amino acids. The germline V gene has CDR1 MGHRA and CDR2 YSYEKL. CDR3 in amino acids: CASSQPIPGNTEAFF. The CDR3 DNA is TGCGCCAGCAGCCAACCAATCCCAGGGAACACTGAAGCTTTCTTT.

This chain links TRBV5-1 with TRBJ2-5, with D possibly matching TRBD1 (5 bases). V lost 1 base and J lost 0, with 22 bases in between. This CDR3 region has 19 residues. The germline gives CDR1 SGHRS, CDR2 YFSETQ. CDR3 sequence reads: CASSLIATAPRADQETQYF. The CDR3 coding sequence is TGCGCCAGCAGCTTGATCGCGACAGCTCCAAGGGCGGACCAAGAGACCCAGTACTTC.

The V gene is TRBV27, the J gene TRBJ2-7; 11 bases agree with TRBD2. Germline trimming cut 2 bases from V and 4 bases from J; bases unmatched to any gene: 10. The germline V gene has CDR1 MNHEY and CDR2 SMNVEV (reference sequence). CDR3 length equals 17 residues. CDR3 loop: CASSLVSSGRYYYEQYF. CDR3 sequence (DNA): TGTGCCAGCAGTTTAGTGTCTAGCGGGAGGTATTATTACGAGCAGTACTTC.

The chain is built from TRBV6-1 and TRBJ1-2, with 8 bases lining up with TRBD1. Germline CDR1 and CDR2: MNHNS and SASEGT. The CDR3 is made up of 19 amino acids. Losses at the gene ends were 4 bases for V and 0 bases for J; bases not matched to a gene: 16. In nucleotides, the CDR3 is TGTGCCAGCAGTGCCATCTTAATGGACAGGGACCCTGCTAACTATGGCTACACCTTC. Its protein product is CASSAILMDRDPANYGYTF.

CDR3 in DNA: TGTGCCAGCAGCAGCGGGGGGAGCTCCTACAATGAGCAGTTCTTC. It encodes CASSSGGSSYNEQFF. The chain carries TRBV7-9 and TRBJ2-1; TRBD2 aligns across 9 bases. Germline V CDR1 and CDR2: SEHNR, FQNEAQ (reference sequence). The CDR3 has 15 amino acids. Trimming cost V 5 bases and J 0 bases; bases outside gene matches: 2.

V gene TRBV4-1 combines with J gene TRBJ2-7, with TRBD2 identical over 15 bases. Germline trimming cut 2 bases from V and 5 bases from J; bases unmatched to any gene: 7. The length of the CDR3 is 17 residues. CDR1 is MGHRA and CDR2 is YSYEKL in the germline V gene. CDR3 nucleotide sequence: TGCGCCAGCAGCCAAAAAGCTGGGACTAGCGGGAGGAACGAGCAGTACTTC. This codes for CASSQKAGTSGRNEQYF.

The chain uses TRBV6-5 and TRBJ1-4; D not resolved. There are 16 residues in the CDR3. Per germline, CDR1 MNHEY and CDR2 SVGAGI. Trimming took off 0 bases at V and 6 bases at J, with 14 bases between the two ends. CDR3 loop: CASSYSKSPGDEKLFF. CDR3 DNA sequence: TGTGCCAGCAGTTACTCGAAGTCCCCCGGGGATGAAAAACTGTTTTTT.

The chain combines TRBV5-1 with TRBJ1-4; the D gene is possibly TRBD1 (6 bases). Between the trimmed V and J ends, which lost 0 bases and 0 bases, there was a span of 9 bases. The germline V gene encodes CDR1 SGHRS and CDR2 YFSETQ. The CDR3 sequence is 16 residues long. The CDR3 is CASSLEGGPTNEKLFF. The DNA for the CDR3 is TGCGCCAGCAGCTTGGAAGGGGGACCAACTAATGAAAAACTGTTTTTT.

This chain uses TRBV14 with TRBJ1-3; no firm D call. The CDR3 contains 14 residues. V shed 6 bases and J shed 1 base, with 10 bases lying between them. Germline CDR1 SGHDN, CDR2 FVKESK. Written as DNA, the CDR3 is TGTGCCAGCAGTCCCGCCAGATCTGGAAACACCATATATTTT. It encodes CASSPARSGNTIYF. The variable domain in full, with the rest retrieved from reference TRBV14 and TRBJ1-3, is EAGVTQFPSHSVIEKGQTVTLRCDPISGHDNLYWYRRVMGKEIKFLLHFVKESKQDESGMPNNRFLAERTGGTYSTLKVQPAELEDSGVYFCASSPARSGNTIYFGEGSWLTVV.

The chain combines TRBV28 with TRBJ2-7, with D perhaps matching TRBD2 (6 bases). The length of the CDR3 is 16 residues. V was clipped by 7 bases and J by 1 base, with 20 bases between them. The V gene's germline CDR1 is MDHEN and CDR2 SYDVKM. The CDR3 sequence: CASTARGLKLSYEQYF. In DNA, the CDR3 is TGTGCCAGCACCGCTCGGGGACTCAAGCTTTCCTACGAGCAGTACTTC.

The J gene is TRBJ2-1, the V gene TRBV28; tentative D call: TRBD2 (6 bases). Germline V CDR1 and CDR2: MDHEN, SYDVKM. The V end lost 4 bases, the J end lost 0 bases, and 7 bases lay between the germline ends. This CDR3 contains 14 residues. CDR3 in DNA: TGTGCCAGCAGTTCGGGGGACTCCTACAATGAGCAGTTCTTC. Translation gives CASSSGDSYNEQFF.

The chain uses TRBV28 and TRBJ2-3, with 10 bases fitting TRBD1. CDR1 is MDHEN and CDR2 is SYDVKM in the germline V gene. The V gene end was trimmed by 5 bases and the J gene end by 2 bases; junction bases not matched to a gene: 13. This CDR3 has 18 amino acids. In nucleotides, the CDR3 is TGTGCCAGCAGTACCGGGACAGGGGTGATGAGTTTCACAGATACGCAGTATTTT. Protein: CASSTGTGVMSFTDTQYF.

V gene TRBV27 combines with J gene TRBJ2-7, with 7 positions matching TRBD1. This CDR3 is 14 amino acids long. Germline V gene sequence: CDR1 MNHEY, CDR2 SMNVEV (reference sequence). The junction had 5 bases not matched to a gene; V was cut back by 4 bases and J by 2 bases. CDR3 DNA: TGTGCCAGCAGTTCGACAGGGACCCCCTACGAGCAGTACTTC. Its protein is CASSSTGTPYEQYF.